Below are 6 T cell receptor beta chains sequenced from a single sample in a study of T-cell memory formation after mild COVID-19. TCRdb itself ran the 5' RACE reads through MiXCR, one entry per CDR3 protein. The sample consists of about half a million distinct CDR3 sequences, 15% to 20% of them appearing once. The source material was PBMCs or a T cell subset sorted from them (not recorded which). These receptors came from an adult woman who had mild COVID-19 (a few samples of this study predate the infection). Cell type and time point are not known.

J is TRBJ1-6 and V is TRBV20-1; weak D call: TRBD1 (6 bases). V shed 3 bases and J shed 7 bases, with 16 bases lying between them. This CDR3 has 15 amino acids. Germline values: CDR1 DFQATT, CDR2 SNEGSKA (reference sequence). The CDR3 spells CSASIPQGRNSPLHF. The CDR3 coding sequence is TGCAGTGCTAGTATCCCCCAGGGGCGAAATTCACCCCTCCACTTT.

This clonotype was found a few times. V and J are TRBV5-1 and TRBJ2-1, with a possible D match to TRBD2 (5 bases). The V gene's germline CDR1 is SGHRS and CDR2 YFSETQ. The length of the CDR3 is 14 residues. Trimming removed 3 bases from V and 5 bases from J, with 12 bases in between. The CDR3 sequence is CASSSPGLDNEQFF. In DNA, the CDR3 is TGCGCCAGCAGCTCGCCCGGACTGGACAATGAGCAGTTCTTC. The variable domain in full, completed from reference TRBV5-1 and TRBJ2-1, reads KAGVTQTPRYLIKTRGQQVTLSCSPISGHRSVSWYQQTPGQGLQFLFEYFSETQRNKGNFPGRFSGRQFSNSRSEMNVSTLELGDSALYLCASSSPGLDNEQFFGPGTRLTVL.

This clonotype has only a few counts. This chain connects TRBV6-2 or TRBV6-3 to TRBJ2-7; 7 bases match TRBD2. CDR3 size: 13 residues. CDR1 and CDR2 from the germline V gene are MNHEY and SVGEGT. V trimming: 7 bases; J trimming: 2 bases; junction bases outside the gene matches: 5. CDR3 nucleotides: TGTGCCAGCACGACGGGAGGCCCCTACGAGCAGTACTTC. As protein: CASTTGGPYEQYF.

This clonotype was seen only a few times. V and J are TRBV6-5 and TRBJ1-2, with 8 bases aligning to TRBD1. Germline CDR1 MNHEY, CDR2 SVGAGI. The junction had 9 bases not matched to a gene; V was cut back by 6 bases and J by 3 bases. This CDR3 has 15 amino acids. The CDR3 DNA is TGTGCCAGCAGATTCACCTCGACAGGGGACTATGGCTACACCTTC. Its protein is CASRFTSTGDYGYTF.

The chain has TRBV11-2 and TRBJ2-1; D may correspond to TRBD1 or TRBD2 (5 bases each). The CDR3 runs 14 residues. Between the trimmed V and J ends, which lost 2 bases and 6 bases, there was a span of 11 bases. CDR1 and CDR2 (germline): SGHAT, FQNNGV. The CDR3 region has the DNA TGTGCCAGCAGCTTAAAACCGGGGCGCAATGAGCAGTTCTTC. It specifies CASSLKPGRNEQFF.

This clonotype was detected a few times. The rearrangement uses TRBV4-3 and TRBJ1-2; tentatively, D is TRBD1 (6 bases). The length of the CDR3 is 15 residues. The germline CDR1 and CDR2 sequences are LGHNA and YSLEER. V was trimmed by 0 bases and J by 5 bases, leaving 13 bases between them. The CDR3 loop is CASSQERGTHYGYTF. The CDR3 DNA sequence: TGCGCCAGCAGCCAAGAGCGGGGGACACATTATGGCTACACCTTC.